Presented here are 26 T cell receptor beta chains from one specimen sequenced in a study of beta chain features in type 1 diabetes. Study conclusions and caveats: Shortening that was moderate but significant affected the TCRB CDR3s of Type 1 diabetes patients in all four CD4+ subsets.

Expressed TCRB transcripts got sequenced, as all isolated RNA was reverse transcribed. The repertoire was sequenced with immunoSEQ multiplex PCR; TCRdb's copy has only in-frame clones and lacks some. The data hold roughly 340,000 clones, with roughly an eighth observed a single time. No antigen has been assigned to these receptors. Sequenced sample: naive CD4+ T cells from blood. These receptors were taken from a woman aged 18-30 years with type 1 diabetes.

The J gene is TRBJ2-3, the V gene TRBV18; D call uncertain. The V end lost 4 bases, the J end lost 2 bases, and 4 bases lay between the germline ends. The CDR3 is 12 residues long. Germline V lookup: CDR1 KGHSH, CDR2 LQKENI. For the CDR3, the DNA is TGTGCCAGCTCACGTAACACAGATACGCAGTATTTT. The encoded protein is CASSRNTDTQYF. The full variable domain, its missing parts supplied by reference TRBV18 and TRBJ2-3, is NAGVMQNPRHLVRRRGQEARLRCSPMKGHSHVYWYRQLPEEGLKFMVYLQKENIIDESGMPKERFSAEFPKEGPSILRIQQVVRGDSAAYFCASSRNTDTQYFGPGTRLTVL.

The CDR3 region has the DNA TGTGCCAGCTCACAGACAGCGGGCTACGAGCAGTACTTC. This encodes CASSQTAGYEQYF. The chain couples TRBV18 to TRBJ2-7, with D possibly being TRBD2 (6 bases). The germline V gene has CDR1 KGHSH and CDR2 LQKENI. V was trimmed by 4 bases and J by 3 bases, leaving 10 bases between them. The CDR3 is 13 amino acids. Supplemented by reference TRBV18 and TRBJ2-7, the full variable domain reads NAGVMQNPRHLVRRRGQEARLRCSPMKGHSHVYWYRQLPEEGLKFMVYLQKENIIDESGMPKERFSAEFPKEGPSILRIQQVVRGDSAAYFCASSQTAGYEQYFGPGTRLTVT.

The V and J genes are TRBV5-4 and TRBJ1-6; a possible D gene is TRBD1 (6 bases). This CDR3 spans 14 amino acids. Germline lookup yields CDR1 SGHNT and CDR2 YYREEE (reference sequence). V was shortened by 4 bases and J by 7 bases, with 12 bases between the two germline ends. DNA for the CDR3: TGTGCCAGCAGCAAAGGACAGTCAAATTCACCCCTCCACTTT. Translated: CASSKGQSNSPLHF.

The rearrangement links TRBV13 to TRBJ2-7, with D possibly being TRBD1 (6 bases). Trimming pared 3 bases from V and 9 bases from J, leaving 30 bases between. CDR3 length: 18 residues. Germline CDR1 and CDR2: PRHDT and FYEKMQ (reference sequence). In DNA, the CDR3 is TGTGCCAGCAGCTTCTACAAAACTCCTTCCCGGGACAAGCTAACGCAGTACTTC. Encoded protein: CASSFYKTPSRDKLTQYF.

This clone was picked up a small number of times. This rearrangement joins TRBV7-9 to TRBJ2-5; 9 nucleotides line up with TRBD2. The CDR3 is 15 residues long. V shed 2 bases, J shed 10 bases, and the junction held 11 bases outside the gene matches. The germline CDR1 and CDR2 sequences are SEHNR and FQNEAQ (reference sequence). This chain's CDR3 is CASSLRREGRYNQYF. The CDR3 DNA follows: TGTGCCAGCAGCTTACGGCGGGAGGGCCGGTATAACCAGTACTTC. The full variable domain, its missing parts supplied by reference TRBV7-9 and TRBJ2-5, is DTGVSQNPRHKITKRGQNVTFRCDPISEHNRLYWYRQTLGQGPEFLTYFQNEAQLEKSRLLSDRFSAERPKGSFSTLEIQRTEQGDSAMYLCASSLRREGRYNQYFGPGTRLLVL.

A few counts support this clone. The chain combines TRBV2 with TRBJ1-2; D uncertain. This CDR3 has 13 residues. Germline assignment: CDR1 SNHLY and CDR2 FYNNEI. Trimming pared 6 bases from V and 0 bases from J, leaving 8 bases between. The CDR3 is CASRRAPNYGYTF. CDR3 nucleotide sequence: TGTGCCAGCAGGCGGGCCCCTAACTATGGCTACACCTTC.

V is TRBV6-6 and J is TRBJ1-2; 10 bases are shared with TRBD1. Per the germline V gene, CDR1 is MNHNY and CDR2 is SVGAGI (reference sequence). J lost 6 bases, V lost 0 bases, and 7 bases had no gene match. This CDR3 contains 16 residues. CDR3 in amino acids: CASSYSFGTGDNGYTF. The CDR3 DNA reads TGTGCCAGCAGTTACTCGTTTGGGACAGGGGACAATGGCTACACCTTC.

This rearrangement joins TRBV29-1 to TRBJ2-1, with a tentative D call TRBD2 (6 bases). Between the trimmed V and J ends, which lost 4 bases and 7 bases, there was a span of 11 bases. The CDR3 consists of 12 residues. The germline V gene encodes CDR1 SQVTM and CDR2 ANQGSEA. The CDR3 DNA reads as TGCAGCGTTGGATGGAGCGGGAATGAGCAGTTCTTC. Encoded protein: CSVGWSGNEQFF.

This clone was seen only a few times. The genes are TRBV4-3 and TRBJ1-1; D ambiguous. Germline CDR1 reads LGHNA; CDR2 reads YSLEER. V was cut by 0 bases and J by 1 base, with 6 bases left in between. The CDR3 is 14 residues long. In DNA form, the CDR3 reads TGCGCCAGCAGCCAAGAGACGGGGAACACTGAAGCTTTCTTT. Its protein product is CASSQETGNTEAFF.

V usage is TRBV5-4 and J usage is TRBJ2-1, with a tentative D call TRBD2 (6 bases). CDR1 and CDR2 from the germline V gene are SGHNT and YYREEE (reference sequence). This CDR3 region has 15 residues. V dropped 4 bases and J dropped 6 bases, with 17 bases sitting between them. The CDR3 nucleotides are TGTGCCAGCAGCCCTCGGGGGACCATAATCAATGAGCAGTTCTTC. Translating gives CASSPRGTIINEQFF.

V usage is TRBV4-1 and J usage is TRBJ2-1; 8 positions match TRBD2. This CDR3 region has 15 residues. Germline V gene sequence: CDR1 MGHRA, CDR2 YSYEKL. After removal of 0 bases from V and 12 bases from J, the junction contained 10 bases not matched to a gene. The CDR3 DNA reads as TGCGCCAGCAGCCAAGAGGCGACTAGCGTTGGGGGGCAGTTCTTC. This sequence encodes CASSQEATSVGGQFF.

This clone was detected a few times. J is TRBJ2-1 and V is TRBV6-6; no firm D call. The CDR3 is made up of 13 amino acids. The germline V and J ends were trimmed by 2 bases and 8 bases, with 10 bases remaining between them. Germline V CDR1 and CDR2: MNHNY, SVGAGI (reference sequence). The CDR3 DNA reads as TGTGCCAGCAGTTACCGACTTGCGGATGAGCAGTTCTTC. It is translated as CASSYRLADEQFF.

This clone was recorded a few times. V and J are TRBV21-1 and TRBJ2-1; TRBD2 is taken as the D call from the table, unchecked against the DNA. TRBV21-1 is designated a pseudogene. The CDR3 runs 13 residues. Here the CDR3 DNA reads TGTGCCAGCAGCAAAGTATATCGACTAGAGCAGTTCTTC. It encodes CASSKVYRLEQFF.

The rearrangement links TRBV5-4 to TRBJ2-7, with 11 bases that match TRBD2. Trimming removed 6 bases from V and 7 bases from J; junction bases left unmatched: 15. Germline V gene lookup returns CDR1 SGHNT and CDR2 YYREEE (reference sequence). This CDR3 spans 16 amino acids. The CDR3 loop reads CASTRGVAGGPGEQYF. In DNA form, the CDR3 reads TGTGCCAGCACCCGAGGGGTAGCGGGGGGGCCGGGGGAGCAGTACTTC.

The gene calls are TRBV2 and TRBJ1-1, with D uncertain. CDR1 is SNHLY, CDR2 FYNNEI, per germline. V was clipped by 4 bases and J by 6 bases, with 12 bases between them. The CDR3 covers 13 residues. For the CDR3, the DNA is TGTGCCAGCAGTGTGGCCGCCGCCGCTGAAGCTTTCTTT. Its protein product is CASSVAAAAEAFF.

Only a few counts were recorded for this clone. The chain has TRBV19 and TRBJ1-3; no reliable D call. Germline loops: CDR1 LNHDA, CDR2 SQIVND (reference sequence). Trimming pared 4 bases from V and 0 bases from J, leaving 10 bases between. This CDR3 has 15 amino acids. The CDR3 sequence is CASSTTGSSGNTIYF. The CDR3 DNA is TGTGCCAGTAGTACGACGGGGAGCTCTGGAAACACCATATATTTT.

This clone came up a few times. V gene TRBV4-1 combines with J gene TRBJ2-1; TRBD1 is a possible D gene (6 bases). The V and J ends lost 4 bases and 5 bases respectively, with 15 bases between them. The CDR3 is 15 residues long. Germline lookup yields CDR1 MGHRA and CDR2 YSYEKL. The CDR3 DNA sequence: TGCGCCAGCAGCCGTCCTTGGGGGACAAACAATGAGCAGTTCTTC. Its protein product is CASSRPWGTNNEQFF.

A few counts support this clone. This chain links TRBV9 with TRBJ2-3; D uncertain. V gave up 0 bases and J gave up 5 bases, with 4 bases separating them. The CDR3 contains 12 residues. The germline gives CDR1 SGDLS, CDR2 YYNGEE. CDR3 coding DNA: TGTGCCAGCAGCGTAGTAGAAGATACGCAGTATTTT. Amino acid sequence: CASSVVEDTQYF. Complete variable domain (other parts from reference TRBV9 and TRBJ2-3): DSGVTQTPKHLITATGQRVTLRCSPRSGDLSVYWYQQSLDQGLQFLIQYYNGEERAKGNILERFSAQQFPDLHSELNLSSLELGDSALYFCASSVVEDTQYFGPGTRLTVL.

The V gene is TRBV25-1, the J gene TRBJ2-2; TRBD2 is a possible D gene (6 bases). This CDR3 is built from 15 residues. V lost 2 bases to trimming and J lost 7 bases, with 14 bases between them. Germline V gene sequence: CDR1 MGHDK, CDR2 SYGVNS. As DNA, the CDR3 is TGTGCCAGCAGTGAAGGAGGGACGGAGTTCGGGGAGCTGTTTTTT. Residues: CASSEGGTEFGELFF.

The chain uses TRBV5-1 and TRBJ2-7, with 16 nucleotides matching TRBD2. Germline V gives CDR1 SGHRS, CDR2 YFSETQ. This CDR3 has 15 residues. V lost 4 bases, J lost 5 bases, and 3 bases stayed unmatched. The CDR3: CASSGTSGRANEQYF. The CDR3 DNA reads TGCGCCAGCAGCGGGACTAGCGGGAGGGCCAACGAGCAGTACTTC.

Here the CDR3 DNA reads TGCAGCGTAGCTGGACAGGGTTTAACTGAAGCTTTCTTT. Translation gives CSVAGQGLTEAFF. The rearrangement uses TRBV29-1 and TRBJ1-1, with TRBD1 identical over 8 bases. This CDR3 spans 13 amino acids. Per germline, CDR1 SQVTM and CDR2 ANQGSEA. The V gene end was trimmed by 6 bases and the J gene end by 5 bases; junction bases not matched to a gene: 8.

This chain uses TRBV9 with TRBJ1-1, with D maybe TRBD1 (5 bases). CDR3 length: 14 residues. In germline, CDR1 is SGDLS, CDR2 YYNGEE. With 2 bases removed from V and 2 bases from J, the gap between germline ends came to 10 bases. CDR3 bases: TGTGCCAGCAGCGTGACAGCAATAAACACTGAAGCTTTCTTT. This translates into CASSVTAINTEAFF.

This clone was picked up a small number of times. The gene calls are TRBV9 and TRBJ1-3; D not certain. The germline V gene encodes CDR1 SGDLS and CDR2 YYNGEE. V lost 0 bases to trimming and J lost 0 bases, with 10 bases between them. This CDR3 contains 16 residues. The CDR3 loop reads CASSVVGSLSGNTIYF. The CDR3 region has the DNA TGTGCCAGCAGCGTAGTGGGCAGCCTCTCTGGAAACACCATATATTTT.

This clone was observed a few times. J is TRBJ2-2 and V is TRBV29-1; TRBD2 matches at 7 bases. V lost 4 bases, J lost 4 bases, and 0 bases stayed unmatched. Germline CDR1 SQVTM, CDR2 ANQGSEA. The CDR3 runs to 12 residues. CDR3 protein: CSVGGSTGELFF. The CDR3 DNA is TGCAGCGTTGGCGGGAGCACCGGGGAGCTGTTTTTT.

This clone was observed a few times. V is TRBV14 and J is TRBJ2-7; 8 bases are a match to TRBD2. V shed 1 base, J shed 0 bases, and the junction held 5 bases outside the gene matches. The germline V gene has CDR1 SGHDN and CDR2 FVKESK. CDR3 size: 16 residues. CDR3 nucleotides: TGTGCCAGCAGCCAAGCGGCTAGCGGGCACTCCTACGAGCAGTACTTC. It codes for CASSQAASGHSYEQYF.

DNA of the CDR3: TGTGCCAGCAGCGGGGGCTACGAGCAGTACTTC. This codes for CASSGGYEQYF. J is TRBJ2-7 and V is TRBV28; tentatively, D is TRBD2 (6 bases). V lost 6 bases, J lost 3 bases, and 6 bases lay in between. CDR1 is MDHEN, CDR2 SYDVKM, per germline. The CDR3 runs to 11 residues.